These T cell receptor beta chains were read from a single sample in a study of T cell responses to AZD1222 COVID-19 vaccine. Profiling relied on immunoSEQ multiplex PCR, and the TCRdb table lists in-frame clones only, not all of them. The sample has approximately 35,000 clones; 80% to 90% are singletons. The specimen comprised peripheral blood, sampled on day 0 of AZD1222 vaccination. These receptors were collected from an adult in good health. CDR3s leave out the opening cysteine and the closing phenylalanine or tryptophan. The order of the fields is J gene, V gene, CDR3 protein.

TRBJ1-1	TRBV5-5	ASSLPGSTEAF
TRBJ1-5	TRBV15	ATGFNQPQH
TRBJ2-1	TRBV29-1	SVRLAGGGEQF
TRBJ1-1	TRBV11-1	ASSFHSNTEAF
TRBJ1-2	TRBV3-1/TRBV3-2	ASSQVGGYGYT
TRBJ2-1	TRBV7-9	ASSFSYNEQF
TRBJ2-1	TRBV3-1/TRBV3-2	ASSPYEAGGGEQF
TRBJ1-2	TRBV30	AWSVGVTNYGYT
TRBJ2-7	TRBV10-1	ASSDGTGGYEQY
TRBJ1-6	TRBV7-9	ASSLGRVGFSNSPLH
TRBJ2-3	TRBV6-1	ASSDWFTDTQY
TRBJ2-7	TRBV7-3	ASSPQGLEQY
TRBJ2-3	TRBV11-2	ASSLRRGGTDTQY
TRBJ2-3	TRBV29-1	SVEEAGGADTQY
TRBJ1-6	TRBV7-2	ASSLNGGRVH
TRBJ1-2	TRBV28	ASSSGGGESYYGYT
TRBJ1-4	TRBV20-1	SVRVGEKLF
TRBJ1-6	TRBV6-5	ASSYSGSPLH
TRBJ2-1	TRBV10-1	ASSENIQSSGQF
TRBJ1-3	TRBV4-1	ASRGQGFGNTIY
TRBJ2-1	TRBV28	ASRGDRVYNEQF
TRBJ2-2	TRBV14	ASSLVYPGELF
TRBJ1-1	TRBV29-1	SVFHHTEAF
TRBJ2-5	TRBV7-2	ASSLVAQETQY
TRBJ2-4	TRBV20-1	SAGVTTKNIQY
TRBJ1-5	TRBV28	ASSLGPGQGRQPQH
TRBJ2-7	TRBV5-6	ASSLGGDYEQY
TRBJ2-1	TRBV5-1	ASSFGTAYNEQF
TRBJ2-7	TRBV19	AREPGLAAYEQY
TRBJ2-7	TRBV7-9	ASSPLGEAEQY
TRBJ2-1	TRBV27	ASSLSGGTGGEQF
TRBJ2-2	TRBV7-2	ASSLGSGFGHGGELF
TRBJ2-1	TRBV30	AWSWGLRNYNEQF
TRBJ1-1	TRBV3-1/TRBV3-2	ASSQAEGGGKGTEAF
TRBJ2-3	TRBV9	ASSVGGGPGPTDTQY
TRBJ2-7	TRBV28	ASSLASGDEQY
TRBJ1-1	TRBV11-2	ASSLGSDTEAF
TRBJ2-3	TRBV4-3	ASSQGTGTPGDTQY
TRBJ1-2	TRBV9	ASSADPTGHGGYT
TRBJ2-7	TRBV28	ASSKPGQGTYEQY
TRBJ1-1	TRBV2	ASSPRAPGAF
TRBJ1-1	TRBV18	ASSRGRDTEAF
TRBJ1-1	TRBV18	ASSQRTAGGTEAF
TRBJ2-3	TRBV2	ASSGEGLAGATSTDTQY
TRBJ2-1	TRBV10-3	AISDTSGRSYNEQF
TRBJ1-2	TRBV19	ASSPAGTGYT
TRBJ2-1	TRBV19	ASSNLAISYNEQF
TRBJ1-3	TRBV3-1/TRBV3-2	ASSQDLGLGNTIY
TRBJ2-7	TRBV5-3	ARSEDRYEQY
TRBJ1-5	TRBV6-1	ASSERTGRGQPQH
TRBJ1-1	TRBV3-1/TRBV3-2	ASHSQGLRRAF
TRBJ1-5	TRBV28	ASSFGQAVYQPQH